These 28 T cell receptor beta chains came from one sample sequenced in a study of cytomegalovirus exposure and HLA in healthy donors. Primers included in the PCR were 60 Vbeta and 13 Jbeta primers. Here immunoSEQ multiplex PCR was the method, and the copy in TCRdb shows in-frame clones only, minus some. The profile shows 150,000 to 200,000 clones, approximately 81% of them singletons. The sequenced material came from PBMCs. These TCRs come from a woman in her twenties or thirties in good health and CMV-seronegative.

V and J are TRBV6-5 and TRBJ2-7; D may be TRBD1 (5 bases). The CDR3 is made up of 14 amino acids. CDR1 and CDR2 (germline): MNHEY, SVGAGI. V was shortened by 0 bases and J by 2 bases, with 8 bases between the two germline ends. The CDR3 DNA reads as TGTGCCAGCAGTTACTCTGACAGCCCCTACGAGCAGTACTTC. Encoded protein: CASSYSDSPYEQYF.

V usage is TRBV18 and J usage is TRBJ1-3; D gene uncertain. CDR1 KGHSH and CDR2 LQKENI come from the germline V gene. With 3 bases removed from V and 5 bases from J, the gap between germline ends came to 11 bases. This CDR3 has 14 amino acids. The CDR3 sequence is CASSPAAERNTIYF. The CDR3, as DNA: TGTGCCAGCTCACCTGCGGCAGAGAGAAACACCATATATTTT. Supplemented by reference TRBV18 and TRBJ1-3, the full variable domain reads NAGVMQNPRHLVRRRGQEARLRCSPMKGHSHVYWYRQLPEEGLKFMVYLQKENIIDESGMPKERFSAEFPKEGPSILRIQQVVRGDSAAYFCASSPAAERNTIYFGEGSWLTVV.

This chain links TRBV7-2 with TRBJ1-3, with a tentative D call TRBD1 (5 bases). CDR3 length: 17 amino acids. Trimming cost V 5 bases and J 0 bases, with 17 bases left between them. Looked up from germline, CDR1 is SGHTA and CDR2 is FQGNSA. CDR3 loop: CASSPASVGGSGNTIYF. The DNA of the CDR3 is TGTGCCAGCAGCCCCGCTTCGGTCGGGGGCTCTGGAAACACCATATATTTT.

This clone was observed once. V and J are TRBV9 and TRBJ2-5, with D tentatively TRBD2 (6 bases). Per the germline V gene, CDR1 is SGDLS and CDR2 is YYNGEE. V shed 0 bases and J shed 2 bases, with 11 bases lying between them. CDR3 length: 15 residues. The chain's CDR3 is CASSVGAGQQETQYF. CDR3 sequence (DNA): TGTGCCAGCAGCGTAGGGGCGGGGCAGCAAGAGACCCAGTACTTC.

This sequence joins TRBV7-9 and TRBJ2-7; 7 nucleotides match TRBD1. J was trimmed by 6 bases and V by 4 bases; bases with no gene match: 15. This CDR3 is built from 16 residues. The germline V gene encodes CDR1 SEHNR and CDR2 FQNEAQ (reference sequence). The CDR3 loop is CASSYLQGTQRFEQYF. CDR3 in DNA: TGTGCCAGCAGCTACCTACAGGGGACGCAAAGGTTCGAGCAGTACTTC. Full variable domain (remainder filled in from reference TRBV7-9 and TRBJ2-7): DTGVSQNPRHKITKRGQNVTFRCDPISEHNRLYWYRQTLGQGPEFLTYFQNEAQLEKSRLLSDRFSAERPKGSFSTLEIQRTEQGDSAMYLCASSYLQGTQRFEQYFGPGTRLTVT.

V is TRBV10-2 and J is TRBJ2-2; D is uncertain. Deletions cut 0 bases from V and 4 bases from J, with 9 bases between. The CDR3 has 15 residues. Germline loops: CDR1 WSHSY, CDR2 SAAADI. The CDR3 loop reads CASSESRPLTGELFF. In DNA form, the CDR3 reads TGCGCCAGCAGTGAGTCCCGTCCCCTCACCGGGGAGCTGTTTTTT.

The chain joins TRBV27 to TRBJ2-7, with 7 positions matching TRBD2. Trimming took 6 bases from V and 2 from J; bases not matched to a gene: 1. The V gene's germline CDR1 is MNHEY and CDR2 SMNVEV (reference sequence). CDR3 length: 12 amino acids. Here the CDR3 DNA reads TGTGCCAGCAGGGCGGGAGCCTACGAGCAGTACTTC. This translates into CASRAGAYEQYF.

This clone appeared a single time. The chain employs TRBV7-9 and TRBJ2-7, with TRBD1 matching 10 bases. The CDR3 runs to 15 residues. Per germline, CDR1 SEHNR and CDR2 FQNEAQ (reference sequence). Unmatched junction bases numbered 5, after V lost 5 bases and J lost 1 base. The CDR3 sequence: CASSPRTGGSYEQYF. The CDR3 region has the DNA TGTGCCAGCAGCCCTAGGACAGGGGGATCCTACGAGCAGTACTTC.

V gene TRBV6-5 combines with J gene TRBJ2-3; 12 bases are shared with TRBD2. The CDR3 contains 15 residues. The germline V gene has CDR1 MNHEY and CDR2 SVGAGI. V was clipped by 6 bases and J by 1 base; unmatched bases: 2. CDR3 residues: CASSRLAGGTDTQYF. CDR3 bases: TGTGCCAGCAGCAGACTAGCGGGGGGCACAGATACGCAGTATTTT.

J is TRBJ2-5 and V is TRBV11-2; 9 nucleotides agree with TRBD1. In germline, CDR1 is SGHAT, CDR2 FQNNGV. The CDR3 spans 14 residues. Unmatched junction bases numbered 2, after V lost 3 bases and J lost 3 bases. The CDR3 nucleotides are TGTGCCAGCAGCTTTTGGACAGGGGAAGAGACCCAGTACTTC. Amino acids: CASSFWTGEETQYF.

On this clone itself: At one boundary the junction diverges from the germline segment, which might be a read error. The CDR3 region has the DNA TGTGCCAGCAGCTTAGGGGGAGGAAACAGTCAGTACTTC. It translates to CASSLGGGNSQYF. The V call is TRBV7-6, the J call TRBJ2-4; tentatively, D is TRBD2 (6 bases). The CDR3 covers 13 residues. CDR1 and CDR2 (germline): SGHVS, FNYEAQ.

The J gene is TRBJ2-5, the V gene TRBV6-1, with a tentative D call TRBD1 (6 bases). V dropped 6 bases and J dropped 2 bases, with 16 bases sitting between them. Germline CDR1 MNHNS, CDR2 SASEGT. CDR3 length: 15 residues. The CDR3 reads CASSARGIGQETQYF. The CDR3 coding sequence is TGTGCCAGCAGCGCCAGGGGAATTGGGCAAGAGACCCAGTACTTC.

In its sample, this clone was seen a few times. The chain links TRBV12-5 to TRBJ2-7; TRBD1 matches at 10 bases. V shed 2 bases, J shed 0 bases, and the junction held 13 bases outside the gene matches. This CDR3 spans 19 amino acids. CDR1 and CDR2 (germline): LGHNT, FRNRAP. In nucleotides, the CDR3 is TGTGCTAGTGGTTTGCAAACGGGACAGGGGTCCCTAAGCTCCTACGAGCAGTACTTC. It encodes CASGLQTGQGSLSSYEQYF.

V and J are TRBV9 and TRBJ2-6; D might be TRBD1 (5 bases). V lost 0 bases and J 2 bases, leaving 18 bases between the germline ends. The CDR3 contains 19 residues. Germline CDR1 SGDLS, CDR2 YYNGEE. CDR3: CASSVARVLIGTGANVLTF. DNA for the CDR3: TGTGCCAGCAGCGTAGCCAGGGTCCTAATTGGCACTGGGGCCAACGTCCTGACTTTC.

V and J are TRBV19 and TRBJ2-5; 11 bases are shared with TRBD2. V was pared by 5 bases and J by 1 base, with 6 bases of the junction left unmatched. The CDR3 sequence is 16 residues long. The germline CDR1 and CDR2 sequences are LNHDA and SQIVND (reference sequence). The CDR3 DNA follows: TGTGCCAGTAGTGACCCCGGACTAGCGGGCCAAGAGACCCAGTACTTC. The encoded protein is CASSDPGLAGQETQYF.

This chain joins TRBV6-1 and TRBJ2-1, with 9 bases matching TRBD2. The CDR3 runs 13 residues. Germline CDR1 and CDR2: MNHNS and SASEGT. The V segment lost 6 bases and the J segment 12 bases; nucleotides outside the gene matches: 9. The CDR3 reads CASRNSGGETQFF. In nucleotides, the CDR3 is TGTGCCAGCAGAAATAGCGGGGGCGAAACGCAGTTCTTC.

The chain couples TRBV10-2 to TRBJ1-2; D uncertain. V shed 2 bases and J shed 8 bases, with 15 bases lying between them. The CDR3 is 14 residues long. Germline V gene sequence: CDR1 WSHSY, CDR2 SAAADI. CDR3 region: CASSEKGVAGGYTF. CDR3 DNA: TGCGCCAGCAGTGAGAAGGGAGTGGCCGGGGGCTACACCTTC.

The gene calls are TRBV11-3 and TRBJ2-1; 14 bases align to TRBD2. Germline CDR1 SGHNT, CDR2 YENEEA. The CDR3 is made up of 15 amino acids. J lost 6 bases, V lost 5 bases, and 3 bases had no gene match. The CDR3 is CASSRGTSGSNEQFF. CDR3 in DNA: TGTGCCAGCAGCCGGGGGACTAGCGGGAGCAATGAGCAGTTCTTC.

This sequence joins TRBV9 and TRBJ2-7, with 8 bases matching TRBD2. Germline values: CDR1 SGDLS, CDR2 YYNGEE. The CDR3 totals 15 residues. V shed 3 bases, J shed 4 bases, and the junction held 9 bases outside the gene matches. The CDR3 region is CASSAYSGNGYEQYF. The CDR3 DNA reads TGTGCCAGCAGCGCTTATAGCGGGAACGGTTACGAGCAGTACTTC.

V usage is TRBV6-6 and J usage is TRBJ1-1; maybe TRBD1 (6 bases). Germline CDR1 MNHNY, CDR2 SVGAGI (reference sequence). V was cut by 4 bases and J by 7 bases, with 7 bases left in between. The CDR3 is made up of 11 amino acids. The CDR3 loop is CASSLQGEAFF. The CDR3, as DNA: TGTGCCAGCAGTTTACAGGGTGAAGCTTTCTTT.

This clone appeared once. This chain uses TRBV15 with TRBJ2-4; tentatively, D is TRBD1 (6 bases). The CDR3 contains 17 residues. Germline lookup yields CDR1 LNHNV and CDR2 YYDKDF (reference sequence). V was pared by 0 bases and J by 0 bases, with 12 bases between. CDR3 coding DNA: TGTGCCACCAGCAGAGATTCACAGGGTCTAGCCAAAAACATTCAGTACTTC. As protein: CATSRDSQGLAKNIQYF.

The V call is TRBV11-2, the J call TRBJ2-3; 9 nucleotides line up with TRBD2. The CDR3 is made up of 15 amino acids. CDR1 and CDR2 (germline): SGHAT, FQNNGV. V was pared by 3 bases and J by 1 base, with 2 bases of the junction left unmatched. The CDR3 region is CASSFIAGGTDTQYF. Written as DNA, the CDR3 is TGTGCCAGCAGCTTCATAGCGGGAGGCACAGATACGCAGTATTTT.

This clone was seen just once. The chain employs TRBV28 and TRBJ2-1, with D possibly being TRBD1 (6 bases). The CDR3 sequence is 17 residues long. Germline V gene data show CDR1 as MDHEN and CDR2 as SYDVKM. With 5 bases removed from V and 10 bases from J, the gap between germline ends came to 27 bases. The CDR3 spells CASSHHSGVSKSREQFF. In DNA, the CDR3 is TGTGCCAGCAGTCACCATTCAGGGGTTAGTAAGTCCAGAGAGCAGTTCTTC.

This clone appeared a few times. The V and J genes are TRBV25-1 and TRBJ1-3; maybe TRBD1 (6 bases). The CDR3 is 16 residues long. Germline CDR1 and CDR2: MGHDK and SYGVNS. Trimming took off 5 bases at V and 0 bases at J, with 14 bases between the two ends. Here the CDR3 reads CASSRDTAGSGNTIYF. DNA for the CDR3: TGTGCCAGCAGTCGGGACACGGCAGGCTCTGGAAACACCATATATTTT.

The chain has TRBV9 and TRBJ2-5, with unresolved D. The germline gives CDR1 SGDLS, CDR2 YYNGEE. V lost 2 bases and J 4 bases, leaving 9 bases between the germline ends. The CDR3 spans 13 residues. The CDR3 protein is CASSVLPGETQYF. The CDR3 DNA follows: TGTGCCAGCAGCGTGTTACCCGGAGAGACCCAGTACTTC.

The V gene is TRBV13, the J gene TRBJ1-2; D perhaps matches TRBD1 (6 bases). Germline V CDR1 and CDR2: PRHDT, FYEKMQ (reference sequence). With 5 bases removed from V and 6 bases from J, the gap between germline ends came to 16 bases. The CDR3 has 14 amino acids. The CDR3 reads CASSPRGYGDGYTF. The CDR3 DNA reads TGTGCCAGCAGCCCCAGGGGTTACGGGGATGGCTACACCTTC.

CDR3 bases: TGTGCCAGCAGCTCGGACAGGGCCGGGGGTTCACCCCTCCACTTT. Amino acid sequence: CASSSDRAGGSPLHF. The rearrangement uses TRBV7-8 and TRBJ1-6; 8 nucleotides line up with TRBD1. Germline CDR1 reads SGHVS; CDR2 reads FQNEAQ. The length of the CDR3 is 15 residues. V lost 4 bases to trimming and J lost 9 bases; unmatched junction nucleotides: 8.

The V gene is TRBV28, the J gene TRBJ2-4, with 12 bases lining up with TRBD1. V lost 5 bases to trimming and J lost 6 bases; unmatched junction nucleotides: 14. The CDR3 totals 18 residues. Germline loops: CDR1 MDHEN, CDR2 SYDVKM. The DNA for the CDR3 is TGTGCCAGCAGTCCCCCGGGACAGGGGGCCGTTTTAAGAAACATTCAGTACTTC. It codes for CASSPPGQGAVLRNIQYF.